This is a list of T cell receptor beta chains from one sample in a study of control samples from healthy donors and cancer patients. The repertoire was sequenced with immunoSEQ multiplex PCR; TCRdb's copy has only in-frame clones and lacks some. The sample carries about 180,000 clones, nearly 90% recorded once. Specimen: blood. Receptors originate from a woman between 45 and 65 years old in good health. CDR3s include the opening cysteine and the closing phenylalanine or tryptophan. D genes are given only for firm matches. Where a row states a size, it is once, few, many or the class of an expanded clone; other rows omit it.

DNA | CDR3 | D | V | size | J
TGTGCCAGCAGTCCGGGCACAGATACGCAGTATTTT | CASSPGTDTQYF | . | TRBV27 | . | TRBJ2-3
TGTGCCAGCAGCTTCGGACAGAACACTGAAGCTTTCTTT | CASSFGQNTEAFF | . | TRBV9 | . | TRBJ1-1
TGTGCCAGCAGCGCGCTAGGAGAGCAGTTCTTC | CASSALGEQFF | . | TRBV5-4 | . | TRBJ2-1
TGTGCCACCGCAGGGGGCCAGACCCAGTACTTC | CATAGGQTQYF | TRBD1 | TRBV2 | . | TRBJ2-5
TGTGCCAGCAATGAGGGTAACTATGGCTACACCTTC | CASNEGNYGYTF | . | TRBV25-1 | . | TRBJ1-2
TGTGCCAGCAGCCTCTCCTATGGCTACACCTTC | CASSLSYGYTF | . | TRBV3-1/TRBV3-2 | . | TRBJ1-2
TGTGCCAGCAGCCGGGACGTGACCTACAATGAGCAGTTCTTC | CASSRDVTYNEQFF | . | TRBV6-2/TRBV6-3 | . | TRBJ2-1
TGCGCCAGCAGCTTGGAGGCAGGGCCCGCTGGCATGCACTTC | CASSLEAGPAGMHF | . | TRBV5-1 | once | TRBJ2-7
TGTGCCAGCAGCAGAGGGGGCACTGGAAACACCATATATTTT | CASSRGGTGNTIYF | TRBD1 | TRBV25-1 | . | TRBJ1-3
TGTGCCAGCAGCCAAGCCAGCGGGAGTCTAAACGAGCAGTACTTC | CASSQASGSLNEQYF | TRBD2 | TRBV3-1/TRBV3-2 | . | TRBJ2-7
TGTGCCAGCAGCTCCATTGGCGGGTCCACCGGGGAGCTGTTTTTT | CASSSIGGSTGELFF | . | TRBV14 | . | TRBJ2-2
TGCGCCAGCAGCTTGGACTCAGGGGGTAACTATGGCTACACCTTC | CASSLDSGGNYGYTF | TRBD1 | TRBV5-1 | . | TRBJ1-2
TGTGCCAGCAGCTTTCTCGTGGGGCCCGGGGAGCTGTTTTTT | CASSFLVGPGELFF | . | TRBV7-8 | . | TRBJ2-2
TGTGCCACCAGCGCGGGACCGACCTCCTCCTACGAGCAGTACTTC | CATSAGPTSSYEQYF | . | TRBV15 | . | TRBJ2-7
TGTGCCAGCAGCTTAGCAACAGGGTCACGGGAAAAGGGTTTCTTT | CASSLATGSREKGFF | . | TRBV11-2 | . | TRBJ1-1
TGTGCCAGCAGCCGGACAGCCTACGAGCAGTACTTC | CASSRTAYEQYF | . | TRBV28 | . | TRBJ2-7
TGTGCCAGCAGCCAAGATTATCACTACGAGCAGTACTTC | CASSQDYHYEQYF | . | TRBV4-2 | . | TRBJ2-7
TGTGCCAGCACCCAGGGACAGGGGGCGTTCTACGGGGGCTACACCTTC | CASTQGQGAFYGGYTF | TRBD1 | TRBV28 | . | TRBJ1-2
TGTGCCAGCAGCTCACCCGACAGTAATGAAAAACTGTTTTTT | CASSSPDSNEKLFF | . | TRBV7-9 | . | TRBJ1-4
TGCGCCAGCAGCGACGGGACGTCACCTGGGGATGAGCAGTTCTTC | CASSDGTSPGDEQFF | . | TRBV5-1 | few | TRBJ2-1
TGTGCCACCGACCGAGAGGGACGCATCAATCAGCCCCAGCATTTT | CATDREGRINQPQHF | . | TRBV28 | once | TRBJ1-5
TGTGCCAGCAGCCCCGCAGGGGGGGGGCCCAGCACAGATACGCAGTATTTT | CASSPAGGGPSTDTQYF | . | TRBV7-3 | . | TRBJ2-3
TGTGCCAGCAAACTAGCGGCATTGAACACCGGGGAGCTGTTTTTT | CASKLAALNTGELFF | TRBD2 | TRBV28 | . | TRBJ2-2
TGTGCCAGCAGTTACAACGGGAGGCATCTGAGCCAGTACTTC | CASSYNGRHLSQYF | TRBD2 | TRBV6-2/TRBV6-3 | . | TRBJ2-5
TGTGCCAGCAGCTTAGGAGGAGCGACAGCCTCGCGCTATGGCTACACCTTC | CASSLGGATASRYGYTF | . | TRBV7-2 | . | TRBJ1-2
TGCGCCAGCAGCCCAACTTGGGGGACCCAGTACTTC | CASSPTWGTQYF | . | TRBV5-1 | . | TRBJ2-5
TGTGCCAGTAGTCGCAACAGGGGAAAGGATTCACCCCTCCACTTT | CASSRNRGKDSPLHF | TRBD1 | TRBV19 | . | TRBJ1-6
TGTGCCAGTCAGGACAGGCCTAATCAGCCCCAGCATTTT | CASQDRPNQPQHF | TRBD1 | TRBV19 | . | TRBJ1-5
TGTGCCATCCGGACAGGGCTGAGCTCCTATAATTCACCCCTCCACTTT | CAIRTGLSSYNSPLHF | TRBD1 | TRBV25-1 | once | TRBJ1-6
TGTGCCTCGGGGGTCGGGCTGAACACTGAAGCTTTCTTT | CASGVGLNTEAFF | . | TRBV10-3 | once | TRBJ1-1
TGTGCCAGCAGCGCCCGGACAGGGGACACCGGGGAGCTGTTTTTT | CASSARTGDTGELFF | TRBD1 | TRBV9 | . | TRBJ2-2
TGTGCCAGCAGCAACGGACTAGCGGGATCCAATGAGCAGTTCTTC | CASSNGLAGSNEQFF | TRBD2 | TRBV7-2 | . | TRBJ2-1
TGTGCCACCAGTGATCCCGGGCGGGGGATAAGCTCCTACAATGAGCAGTTCTTC | CATSDPGRGISSYNEQFF | TRBD2 | TRBV24-1 | . | TRBJ2-1
TGTGCCAGCAGTTTAGAGACAGGGGGCGGTTTAGCTTTCTTT | CASSLETGGGLAFF | TRBD1 | TRBV27 | . | TRBJ1-1
TGTGCCAGCAGCCTTTTAATAGGGGTCGATACGCAGTATTTT | CASSLLIGVDTQYF | . | TRBV14 | . | TRBJ2-3
TGCGCCAGCAGCTTACAGGGGGACACTGAAGCTTTCTTT | CASSLQGDTEAFF | TRBD1 | TRBV5-1 | . | TRBJ1-1
TGTGCCAGCAGCGGACTGCAGGGAAGTGGAAACACCATATATTTT | CASSGLQGSGNTIYF | . | TRBV9 | . | TRBJ1-3
TGCAGTGCTAGAGACCCACCCGGGGCTTTCTTT | CSARDPPGAFF | . | TRBV20-1 | . | TRBJ1-1
TGTGCCAGTAGTTCCGGACGGGCCTACGAGCAGTACTTC | CASSSGRAYEQYF | . | TRBV19 | . | TRBJ2-7
TGTGCCAGCAGTCGCCCCGGGACAGGGGCCGGCAAGGCTTTCTTT | CASSRPGTGAGKAFF | TRBD1 | TRBV27 | . | TRBJ1-1
TGTGCCAGACGGGGCGAGCAGTACTTC | CARRGEQYF | . | TRBV6-4 | . | TRBJ2-7
TGTGCCACCAGCCCGGGACAGGGTACCGAAAAACTGTTTTTT | CATSPGQGTEKLFF | TRBD1 | TRBV15 | . | TRBJ1-4
TGTGCCAGTAGTATTGGGGGCTCGCCAGGCCAAGAGACCCAGTACTTC | CASSIGGSPGQETQYF | . | TRBV19 | . | TRBJ2-5
TGTGCCAGCAGTGAGGGACAGGGTTTTTATGGCTACACCTTC | CASSEGQGFYGYTF | TRBD1 | TRBV6-2/TRBV6-3 | . | TRBJ1-2
TGTGCCAGCAGTTACCGGACAGGGCACGCTTTCTTT | CASSYRTGHAFF | TRBD1 | TRBV6-5 | few | TRBJ1-1
TGTGCCAGCAGCTTGGAAGGTGGGGCAGGGAGTACAGATACGCAGTATTTT | CASSLEGGAGSTDTQYF | . | TRBV5-4 | few | TRBJ2-3
TGCAGTGCTATCGGGGGGTATGGCTACACCTTC | CSAIGGYGYTF | . | TRBV20-1 | . | TRBJ1-2
TGTGCCAGCAGTCCGGGACAGGGGCCAGGCACTGAAGCTTTCTTT | CASSPGQGPGTEAFF | TRBD1 | TRBV6-6 | . | TRBJ1-1
TGTGCCAGCAGCTCTTGGACTAGCGGGGGTGGAGGAGATACGCAGTATTTT | CASSSWTSGGGGDTQYF | TRBD2 | TRBV13 | few | TRBJ2-3
TGTGCCAGCAGCCAAGACTTCTCGGGAAGGCTTAAAAACATTCAGTACTTC | CASSQDFSGRLKNIQYF | . | TRBV3-1/TRBV3-2 | . | TRBJ2-4
TGTGCCAGCAGCTTAGCGCGGGGACAGGGCGGGAGTGGGGGCTCCTACAATGAGCAGTTCTTC | CASSLARGQGGSGGSYNEQFF | TRBD1 | TRBV7-2 | . | TRBJ2-1
TGTGCCAGCAGCCCCGGTGGGGGGGAGCAAGAGACCCAGTACTTC | CASSPGGGEQETQYF | TRBD2 | TRBV11-3 | . | TRBJ2-5
TGTGCCAGCAGCCTCTGGGCGGGTCAGCCCCAGCATTTT | CASSLWAGQPQHF | . | TRBV14 | . | TRBJ1-5
TGTGCCAGCAGTTTAAGGGCGGGAGGCGAGCAGTTCTTC | CASSLRAGGEQFF | TRBD2 | TRBV28 | . | TRBJ2-1
TGTGCCAGAAGCGCAACAGGGTATGAGCAGTTCTTC | CARSATGYEQFF | . | TRBV5-3 | . | TRBJ2-1
TGCGCCAGCAGCCAAGATCTGGGACAGGGAGGCAATCAGCCCCAGCATTTT | CASSQDLGQGGNQPQHF | TRBD1 | TRBV4-3 | . | TRBJ1-5
TGTGCCAGCAGTTTACCCGGAGGGGGTCAGCCCCAGCATTTT | CASSLPGGGQPQHF | . | TRBV28 | . | TRBJ1-5
TGTGCCAGCTCACCACCGATCAGGGGGGGACCCTACGAGCAGTACTTC | CASSPPIRGGPYEQYF | . | TRBV18 | . | TRBJ2-7
TGTGCCAGCAGCCCAGGACAGGGGGCGAAAAACTATGGCTACACCTTC | CASSPGQGAKNYGYTF | TRBD1 | TRBV9 | once | TRBJ1-2
TGTGCCAGCAGCGTAGACGGGGGGGACCACGAGCAGTACTTC | CASSVDGGDHEQYF | TRBD2 | TRBV9 | . | TRBJ2-7